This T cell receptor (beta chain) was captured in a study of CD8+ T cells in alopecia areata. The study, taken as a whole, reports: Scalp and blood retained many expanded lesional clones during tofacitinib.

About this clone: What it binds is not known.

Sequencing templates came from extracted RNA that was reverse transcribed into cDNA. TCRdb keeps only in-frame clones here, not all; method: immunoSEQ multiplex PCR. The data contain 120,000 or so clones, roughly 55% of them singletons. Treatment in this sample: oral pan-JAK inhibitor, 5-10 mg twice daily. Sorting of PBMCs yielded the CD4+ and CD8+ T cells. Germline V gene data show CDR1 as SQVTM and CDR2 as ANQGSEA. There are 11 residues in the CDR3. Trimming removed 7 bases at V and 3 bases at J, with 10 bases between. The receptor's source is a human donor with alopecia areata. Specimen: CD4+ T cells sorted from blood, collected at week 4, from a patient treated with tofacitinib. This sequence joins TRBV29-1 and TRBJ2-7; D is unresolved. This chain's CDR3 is CSANSYYEQYF. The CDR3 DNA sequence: TGCAGCGCCAATTCCTACTACGAGCAGTACTTC.